The T cell receptor beta chain described here comes from a study of shared clonotypes between healthy human individuals. About the study: The cohort comprised a couple of women and a few men. Their ages spanned 18 to 49 years. General study results and limits: Naive subsets tended to show greater estimated richness than memory subsets. Rarefaction gave evidence that sorted-subset sequencing remained incomplete despite large depth.

An even split of each subset's genomic DNA across several immunoSEQ plates was performed. The method was immunoSEQ multiplex PCR; TCRdb's version includes in-frame clones alone and lacks a portion of them. The data contain about 800,000 clones, 96% of them seen just once; the ten biggest clones take up less than 0.25%. The CDR3 has 14 residues. The V end was cut by 4 bases, the J end by 0 bases, with 13 bases between. The germline V gene encodes CDR1 GTSNPN and CDR2 SVGIG (reference sequence). This clone was counted once. Antigen specificity is unknown. It was CD45RO-negative cells, positively selected for CCR7, that made up naive CD8 cells, with terminally differentiated effector memory CD45RA+ cells excluded.

The receptor was derived from a man between 25 and 39 years old in good health. The chain combines TRBV30 with TRBJ2-7, with a weak D call TRBD2 (6 bases). Sequenced sample: naive CD8+ T cells sorted from blood. CDR3 DNA sequence: TGTGCCTGGAACAAAGGACTAAGCTCCTACGAGCAGTACTTC. Amino acids: CAWNKGLSSYEQYF.